This T cell receptor (beta chain) was recorded in a study of T and B cells in COVID-19 patients. The overall study: COVID-19 patients gave peripheral blood either during active infection or after recovery. Active-infection patients were older, median around 62 years, than recovered patients, median approximately 35 years.

This clonotype is medium-sized (0.01 to 0.1%) by share. Its antigen is currently unknown. From blood, about 250-500 ng of genomic DNA served as TRB template. Study-wide points: There were around 2,300 TCR clusters exclusive to the recovered cohort, 30 to 40 with low generation probability. Patients with COVID-19 reportedly showed strongly skewed T cell receptor beta variable and joining gene usage.

CDR1 LNHDA and CDR2 SQIVND come from the germline V gene (reference sequence). V was clipped by 1 base and J by 13 bases; unmatched bases: 13. The CDR3 loop spans 15 amino acids. BIOMED2 TRB-A/B primer pools were used in multiplex TRB PCR. TCRdb reprocessed the multiplex PCR reads with MiXCR, giving one entry per CDR3 protein. The sample consists of thousands of distinct CDR3 sequences, about 30% of them appearing once. The chain employs TRBV19 and TRBJ2-1, with 7 bases lining up with TRBD1. This TCR came from a human donor with active COVID-19. What was sequenced was blood. This CDR3 reads CASSIVRGQSYSQFF. CDR3 bases: TGTGCCAGTAGTATAGTTAGGGGACAGTCCTACAGCCAGTTCTTC.